Below, 31 T cell receptor beta chains from the same sample are listed, as sequenced in a study of blood T cell repertoires in COVID-19. The assay was immunoSEQ multiplex PCR, and TCRdb's table has in-frame clones only and misses some. The sample contains about 71,000 clones, 82% of which appear only once. Sequenced sample: peripheral blood. The receptor set was obtained from an elderly woman with acute or convalescent COVID-19.

The chain combines TRBV5-1 with TRBJ2-5, with 7 bases lining up with TRBD1. The CDR3 runs to 14 residues. Germline-derived CDR1 and CDR2 are SGHRS and YFSETQ. The V and J ends lost 3 bases and 3 bases, in that order; junction bases with no gene match: 5. The CDR3 loop is CASSSDRVEETQYF. The DNA for the CDR3 is TGCGCCAGCAGCTCTGACAGGGTTGAAGAGACCCAGTACTTC.

The chain is built from TRBV4-2 and TRBJ2-1; 9 bases align to TRBD2. The V gene's germline CDR1 is LGHNA and CDR2 YNFKEQ. The CDR3 consists of 13 residues. Germline trimming cut 4 bases from V and 7 bases from J; bases unmatched to any gene: 2. The CDR3 DNA sequence: TGTGCCAGCAGCCGGACTAGCGAAAATGAGCAGTTCTTC. Translation gives CASSRTSENEQFF.

The genes are TRBV30 and TRBJ2-7, with 15 bases identical to TRBD2. The CDR3 loop spans 16 amino acids. J gave up 5 bases and V 2 bases, and 7 bases lay outside the gene matches. Germline CDR1 reads GTSNPN; CDR2 reads SVGIG (reference sequence). CDR3 loop: CAWSLGLAGGPDEQYF. The DNA of the CDR3 is TGTGCCTGGAGTCTAGGACTAGCGGGAGGGCCGGACGAGCAGTACTTC.

V gene TRBV2 combines with J gene TRBJ2-7; D gene ambiguous. There are 14 residues in the CDR3. CDR1 SNHLY and CDR2 FYNNEI come from the germline V gene. The V and J ends lost 2 bases and 0 bases respectively, with 8 bases between them. This CDR3 is CASSERGYSYEQYF. Written as DNA, the CDR3 is TGTGCCAGCAGTGAAAGAGGATACTCCTACGAGCAGTACTTC.

V is TRBV24-1 and J is TRBJ2-7; 7 nucleotides line up with TRBD1. Germline CDR1 and CDR2: KGHDR and SFDVKD. V was clipped by 4 bases and J by 4 bases; unmatched bases: 12. The CDR3 runs to 16 residues. As DNA, the CDR3 is TGTGCCACCAGTGACAAACGACAGGGTGACCCGTACGAGCAGTACTTC. Its translation: CATSDKRQGDPYEQYF.

This clone was seen a few times. V and J are TRBV18 and TRBJ2-1; 10 bases line up with TRBD2. The CDR3 is 16 amino acids. Germline CDR1 reads KGHSH; CDR2 reads LQKENI. Losses at the gene ends were 1 base for V and 6 bases for J; bases not matched to a gene: 6. CDR3 region: CASSPQSGRVSNEQFF. The CDR3 DNA is TGTGCCAGCTCACCACAAAGCGGGAGGGTTAGCAATGAGCAGTTCTTC.

This rearrangement joins TRBV5-1 to TRBJ1-2, with TRBD1 matching 7 bases. Germline trimming cut 0 bases from V and 6 bases from J; bases unmatched to any gene: 5. The CDR3 consists of 14 residues. Germline V gene sequence: CDR1 SGHRS, CDR2 YFSETQ. The CDR3 region is CASSLDPGGNGYTF. CDR3 coding DNA: TGCGCCAGCAGCTTGGACCCAGGGGGAAATGGCTACACCTTC. Full variable domain (remainder filled in from reference TRBV5-1 and TRBJ1-2): KAGVTQTPRYLIKTRGQQVTLSCSPISGHRSVSWYQQTPGQGLQFLFEYFSETQRNKGNFPGRFSGRQFSNSRSEMNVSTLELGDSALYLCASSLDPGGNGYTFGSGTRLTVV.

This chain joins TRBV9 and TRBJ2-7, with TRBD2 matching over 10 bases. Trimming cost V 0 bases and J 4 bases; bases outside gene matches: 4. This CDR3 has 15 residues. The germline V gene encodes CDR1 SGDLS and CDR2 YYNGEE. CDR3 nucleotides: TGTGCCAGCAGCGTAGCTAGCGGGAGTTTATACGAGCAGTACTTC. Translated: CASSVASGSLYEQYF.

This clone was observed a few times. V usage is TRBV5-1 and J usage is TRBJ1-1; 11 bases agree with TRBD1. Trimming at V came to 4 bases and at J to 2 bases, leaving 16 bases not matched to a gene. The CDR3 has 19 amino acids. Germline CDR1 SGHRS, CDR2 YFSETQ. The CDR3 protein is CASSPNPLGTGGFNTEAFF. The CDR3 coding sequence is TGCGCCAGCAGCCCTAATCCCCTAGGGACAGGGGGGTTCAACACTGAAGCTTTCTTT.

The rearrangement uses TRBV14 and TRBJ2-7; D gene ambiguous. Trimming stripped 3 bases from V and 6 bases from J, with 9 bases between. The germline V gene has CDR1 SGHDN and CDR2 FVKESK. There are 12 residues in the CDR3. The CDR3 protein is CASSHVTVEQYF. The CDR3 coding sequence is TGTGCCAGCAGCCACGTTACAGTCGAGCAGTACTTC.

The V and J genes are TRBV5-4 and TRBJ1-1; perhaps TRBD1 as D (6 bases). Deletions cut 5 bases from V and 1 base from J, with 15 bases between. Germline V gene sequence: CDR1 SGHNT, CDR2 YYREEE (reference sequence). CDR3 length: 15 amino acids. This chain's CDR3 is CASSPRAGANTEAFF. In nucleotides, the CDR3 is TGTGCCAGCAGTCCTCGGGCGGGGGCGAACACTGAAGCTTTCTTT.

The CDR3 reads CASSDNPFGGSVHEQYF. CDR3 in DNA: TGTGCCAGCAGTGACAATCCCTTTGGCGGGAGCGTCCACGAGCAGTACTTC. This chain links TRBV6-1 with TRBJ2-7, with TRBD2 matching 7 bases. There are 17 residues in the CDR3. V shed 3 bases and J 5 bases; nucleotides not matched to a gene: 16. CDR1 and CDR2 (germline): MNHNS, SASEGT.

The sample holds many counts of this clone. The V call is TRBV28, the J call TRBJ1-5; tentative D call: TRBD1 (6 bases). Trimming stripped 6 bases from V and 1 base from J, with 13 bases between. The CDR3 spans 15 residues. Germline V CDR1 and CDR2: MDHEN, SYDVKM. As DNA, the CDR3 is TGTGCCAGCAGAACTGCAGGGGTAAGCAATCAGCCCCAGCATTTT. It specifies CASRTAGVSNQPQHF.

V gene TRBV10-3 combines with J gene TRBJ2-2; D might be TRBD1 (6 bases). From germline, CDR1 is ENHRY and CDR2 SYGVKD. The CDR3 is made up of 16 amino acids. The V end lost 2 bases, the J end lost 4 bases, and 14 bases lay between the germline ends. This CDR3 is CAISEPGQMITGELFF. The CDR3 DNA reads as TGTGCCATCAGTGAGCCGGGACAAATGATCACCGGGGAGCTGTTTTTT.

The chain uses TRBV27 and TRBJ2-7; D possibly corresponds to TRBD2 (5 bases). V was shortened by 5 bases and J by 1 base, with 15 bases between the two germline ends. CDR3 length equals 15 residues. CDR1 is MNHEY, CDR2 SMNVEV, per germline (reference sequence). CDR3 DNA: TGTGCCAGCAGTCCCGGCGGGCAACCATCCTACGAGCAGTACTTC. This codes for CASSPGGQPSYEQYF.

The CDR3 loop reads CASSLSGDKSYEQYF. The CDR3 bases are TGTGCCAGCAGTTTATCTGGGGACAAGTCCTACGAGCAGTACTTC. The chain couples TRBV28 to TRBJ2-7, with D possibly matching TRBD1 (6 bases). Trimming removed 1 base at V and 1 base at J, with 11 bases between. The CDR3 is 15 residues long. Per the germline V gene, CDR1 is MDHEN and CDR2 is SYDVKM.

The chain couples TRBV5-1 to TRBJ2-5, with D perhaps TRBD2 (5 bases). Germline CDR1 reads SGHRS; CDR2 reads YFSETQ. Trimming took off 4 bases at V and 1 base at J, with 8 bases between the two ends. CDR3 length: 13 amino acids. The CDR3 here is CASSRAVQETQYF. DNA for the CDR3: TGCGCCAGCAGCAGAGCGGTCCAAGAGACCCAGTACTTC.

The chain recombines TRBV9 with TRBJ2-1; D not resolved. V was cut by 3 bases and J by 0 bases, with 4 bases left in between. CDR3 length equals 13 residues. CDR1 and CDR2 from the germline V gene are SGDLS and YYNGEE. In nucleotides, the CDR3 is TGTGCCAGCAGCGCCGTCTCCTACAATGAGCAGTTCTTC. Translating it yields CASSAVSYNEQFF.

J is TRBJ2-1 and V is TRBV7-2; D gene uncertain. The CDR3 totals 13 residues. Germline CDR1 SGHTA, CDR2 FQGNSA. Trimming pared 5 bases from V and 8 bases from J, leaving 13 bases between. CDR3 sequence (DNA): TGTGCCAGCAGCCCCAGTAACACCGATGAGCAGTTCTTC. The encoded protein is CASSPSNTDEQFF.

V gene TRBV6-5 combines with J gene TRBJ1-2, with D perhaps TRBD1 (6 bases). Germline lookup yields CDR1 MNHEY and CDR2 SVGAGI. Trimming cost V 6 bases and J 4 bases, with 18 bases left between them. The CDR3 length is 15 residues. CDR3 sequence reads: CASRKQGGDSYGYTF. The CDR3 DNA sequence: TGTGCCAGCAGAAAACAGGGAGGGGATAGCTATGGCTACACCTTC.

This chain joins TRBV3-1 (or the pseudogene TRBV3-2) and TRBJ1-2; D may be TRBD1 (5 bases). The CDR3 runs to 14 residues. The germline V and J ends were trimmed by 1 base and 5 bases, with 11 bases remaining between them. Germline CDR1 and CDR2: LGHDT and YNNKEL (reference sequence). The CDR3 sequence is CASSQAGGGYGYTF. The CDR3 nucleotides read TGTGCCAGCAGCCAAGCTGGGGGAGGATATGGCTACACCTTC.

The chain has TRBV28 and TRBJ2-1; no clear D. The germline V and J ends were trimmed by 6 bases and 0 bases, with 12 bases remaining between them. Per the germline V gene, CDR1 is MDHEN and CDR2 is SYDVKM. The CDR3 is 15 amino acids. The CDR3 protein is CASSLLPSSYNEQFF. CDR3 in DNA: TGTGCCAGCAGCCTCCTACCAAGCTCCTACAATGAGCAGTTCTTC.

V usage is TRBV25-1 and J usage is TRBJ2-6; tentative D call: TRBD2 (5 bases). CDR1 MGHDK and CDR2 SYGVNS come from the germline V gene. V shed 3 bases and J shed 0 bases, with 15 bases lying between them. CDR3 size: 18 residues. CDR3 protein: CASSDSPGISSGANVLTF. The CDR3 bases are TGTGCCAGCAGTGATAGCCCCGGGATAAGCTCTGGGGCCAACGTCCTGACTTTC.

V gene TRBV20-1 combines with J gene TRBJ1-5; TRBD1 might be the D (5 bases). Between the trimmed V and J ends, which lost 3 bases and 3 bases, there was a span of 9 bases. Germline assignment: CDR1 DFQATT and CDR2 SNEGSKA (reference sequence). This CDR3 spans 13 amino acids. The CDR3 DNA reads as TGCAGTGCTAGTGGCAGGGTCAATCAGCCCCAGCATTTT. This encodes CSASGRVNQPQHF.

A single count supports this clone. The V and J genes are TRBV4-1 and TRBJ2-2, with D perhaps TRBD2 (6 bases). The CDR3 runs 17 residues. Germline values: CDR1 MGHRA, CDR2 YSYEKL. V shed 6 bases and J shed 4 bases, with 21 bases lying between them. This CDR3 reads CASRGDKQRRGTGELFF. Here the CDR3 DNA reads TGCGCCAGCAGGGGCGACAAGCAGAGGCGGGGCACCGGGGAGCTGTTTTTT.

The gene calls are TRBV7-8 and TRBJ1-1; D is undetermined. CDR1 SGHVS and CDR2 FQNEAQ come from the germline V gene. The CDR3 is 14 amino acids. V was pared by 1 base and J by 0 bases, with 6 bases between. The CDR3 reads CASSLGEMNTEAFF. The CDR3 bases are TGTGCCAGCAGCTTAGGGGAGATGAACACTGAAGCTTTCTTT. The full variable domain, its missing parts supplied by reference TRBV7-8 and TRBJ1-1, is GAGVSQSPRYKVAKRGQDVALRCDPISGHVSLFWYQQALGQGPEFLTYFQNEAQLDKSGLPSDRFFAERPEGSVSTLKIQRTQQEDSAVYLCASSLGEMNTEAFFGQGTRLTVV.

The rearrangement uses TRBV15 and TRBJ2-3; D unresolved. The CDR3 spans 14 residues. The V gene lost 0 bases and the J gene lost 11 bases, with 15 bases spanning the gap. Germline CDR1 and CDR2: LNHNV and YYDKDF (reference sequence). As DNA, the CDR3 is TGTGCCACCAGCAGAGATGGTCGGTATAGTGTGCAGTATTTT. Translation gives CATSRDGRYSVQYF.

The chain carries TRBV27 and TRBJ2-7, with D perhaps TRBD1 (5 bases). The V gene's germline CDR1 is MNHEY and CDR2 SMNVEV (reference sequence). This CDR3 region has 15 residues. With 0 bases removed from V and 0 bases from J, the gap between germline ends came to 9 bases. CDR3 protein: CASSLSRGSSYEQYF. Written as DNA, the CDR3 is TGTGCCAGCAGTTTATCAAGGGGCTCCTCCTACGAGCAGTACTTC.

This clone was detected only once. The rearrangement uses TRBV5-4 and TRBJ2-7, with 9 positions matching TRBD2. Trimming at V came to 0 bases and at J to 4 bases, leaving 5 bases not matched to a gene. Germline V gene data show CDR1 as SGHNT and CDR2 as YYREEE (reference sequence). The CDR3 consists of 15 residues. CDR3 DNA sequence: TGTGCCAGCAGCTTGGAGGCGGGAGGGCCATACGAGCAGTACTTC. The encoded protein is CASSLEAGGPYEQYF.

V and J are TRBV3-1 (or the pseudogene TRBV3-2) and TRBJ2-1; no definite D call. V was cut by 0 bases and J by 14 bases, with 11 bases left in between. Germline V gene data show CDR1 as LGHDT and CDR2 as YNNKEL (reference sequence). The CDR3 is 12 residues long. The chain's CDR3 is CASSQDVKPKFF. The CDR3 DNA reads as TGTGCCAGCAGCCAAGACGTCAAGCCCAAGTTCTTC.

The V call is TRBV4-1, the J call TRBJ2-3, with D possibly matching TRBD1 (6 bases). The CDR3 contains 16 residues. The V end was cut by 2 bases, the J end by 3 bases, with 15 bases between. The germline V gene has CDR1 MGHRA and CDR2 YSYEKL. The CDR3 sequence: CASSQLTWTVTDTQYF. CDR3 bases: TGCGCCAGCAGCCAATTAACCTGGACAGTAACAGATACGCAGTATTTT.